This T cell receptor (beta chain) was profiled in a study of T cell responses to AZD1222 COVID-19 vaccine. TCRdb's copy holds only in-frame clones and misses some; the assay was immunoSEQ multiplex PCR. The sample records approximately 190,000 clones, just over 90% being singletons. The CDR3 spans 21 residues. Notes on the study in general: With dominance at 160-218 and 743-854, vaccine-associated CD4 TCRs spanned spike. Females made up more of the donors, who were largely white British, and clonal diversity may have come out too low. At study baseline, merely roughly 6 AZD1222 recipients were seropositive. Spike-specific TCR breadth rose after two AZD1222 doses, and depth rose as well.

As to this clone: Its specificity is unknown.

This clonotype was sampled from an adult in good health. The starting material was peripheral blood, obtained on day 0 of AZD1222 vaccination. The chain employs TRBV21-1 and TRBJ2-1; the table's D call, TRBD2, was not checked against the DNA. TRBV21-1 is a pseudogene locus. The CDR3 region is CASSKTLSSGSTGTANNEQFF. The DNA of the CDR3 is TGTGCCAGCAGCAAGACCTTGTCTAGCGGGAGTACAGGAACAGCAAACAATGAGCAGTTCTTC.